Presented here are 23 T cell receptor beta chains from one specimen sequenced in a study of T cells in Graves' hyperthyroidism and ophthalmopathy. The TCR beta CDR3 regions underwent amplification using RNA transcripts as the source. First-round RT-PCR targeting the TCR CDR3 was performed with the HTBI primer set. TCRdb re-called the multiplex PCR reads through MiXCR, storing one row per CDR3 protein. The sample holds 690,000 or so distinct CDR3 sequences, 15% to 20% seen once. The sequencing input was blood. The source of these receptors is a woman aged 45-59 years with Graves' hyperthyroidism that later progressed to Graves' ophthalmopathy.

This clonotype was counted a few times. The V gene is TRBV5-1, the J gene TRBJ1-2, with TRBD1 as a possible D gene (5 bases). The V and J ends lost 0 bases and 8 bases respectively, with 14 bases between them. Germline values: CDR1 SGHRS, CDR2 YFSETQ. The CDR3 has 14 residues. The CDR3: CASSLDGTVDGYTF. The CDR3 region has the DNA TGCGCCAGCAGCTTGGACGGGACCGTGGACGGCTACACCTTC.

This clonotype turned up a few times. A single base separates this from a much larger clone, so it may be a read error. The rearrangement links TRBV30 to TRBJ1-2, with D possibly matching TRBD1 (5 bases). With 2 bases removed from V and 2 bases from J, the gap between germline ends came to 9 bases. This CDR3 region has 13 residues. Germline loops: CDR1 GTSNPN, CDR2 SVGIG (reference sequence). In DNA form, the CDR3 reads TGTGCCTGGAGTCTCCGGGGGAACTATGGCTACACCTTC. This codes for CAWSLRGNYGYTF.

The rearrangement joins TRBV10-3 to TRBJ1-3; 7 positions agree with TRBD1. Trimming at V came to 7 bases and at J to 2 bases, leaving 5 bases not matched to a gene. The CDR3 runs to 14 residues. The germline gives CDR1 ENHRY, CDR2 SYGVKD. This CDR3 reads CAINGQAPGNTIYF. As DNA, the CDR3 is TGTGCCATCAACGGACAGGCCCCTGGAAACACCATATATTTT.

V and J are TRBV5-4 and TRBJ2-7, with D perhaps matching TRBD2 (5 bases). Germline CDR1 SGHNT, CDR2 YYREEE (reference sequence). The CDR3 runs 17 residues. The V gene lost 0 bases and the J gene lost 0 bases, with 16 bases spanning the gap. CDR3 residues: CASSLVFLEEGSYEQYF. CDR3 in DNA: TGTGCCAGCAGCTTGGTATTTCTTGAAGAGGGCTCCTACGAGCAGTACTTC.

V usage is TRBV6-2 or TRBV6-3 and J usage is TRBJ2-3, with D perhaps assigned TRBD1 or TRBD2 (5 bases each). Trimming pared 7 bases from V and 6 bases from J, leaving 20 bases between. The V gene's germline CDR1 is MNHEY and CDR2 SVGEGT. There are 15 residues in the CDR3. The chain's CDR3 is CASTLGASSLDTQYF. In nucleotides, the CDR3 is TGTGCCAGCACTCTCGGGGCTAGCTCATTGGATACGCAGTATTTT.

In this sample, this clonotype turned up many times. The rearrangement links TRBV5-5 to TRBJ1-1, with D perhaps TRBD1 (5 bases). Germline loops: CDR1 SGHKS, CDR2 YYEKEE (reference sequence). V lost 0 bases and J lost 8, with 11 bases in between. The CDR3 has 13 amino acids. The CDR3 coding sequence is TGTGCCAGCAGCTTGGCCCTGGGGCGCGAAGCTTTCTTT. It encodes CASSLALGREAFF.

This clonotype was found many times. The CDR3: CASSEDRGKTGELFF. CDR3 DNA: TGTGCCAGCAGTGAAGACAGGGGGAAGACCGGGGAGCTGTTTTTT. This chain uses TRBV2 with TRBJ2-2; 8 bases line up with TRBD1. Germline-derived CDR1 and CDR2 are SNHLY and FYNNEI. J gave up 5 bases and V 1 base, and 3 bases lay outside the gene matches. This CDR3 spans 15 amino acids.

This clonotype was seen repeatedly, ten times or more. The J gene is TRBJ2-7, the V gene TRBV30; D remains unclear. Looked up from germline, CDR1 is GTSNPN and CDR2 is SVGIG (reference sequence). The V gene lost 1 base and the J gene lost 3 bases, with 1 base spanning the gap. This CDR3 contains 10 residues. In nucleotides, the CDR3 is TGTGCCTGGAGTGACTACGAGCAGTACTTC. This translates into CAWSDYEQYF.

Of note for this clonotype: A much larger clone differs by one base, so this may be a read error. The V gene is TRBV20-1, the J gene TRBJ1-5, with 8 positions matching TRBD1. The V gene's germline CDR1 is DFQATT and CDR2 SNEGSKA (reference sequence). There are 15 residues in the CDR3. Trimming at V came to 6 bases and at J to 2 bases, leaving 9 bases not matched to a gene. CDR3 sequence (DNA): TGCAGTGCAACGACAGGGGTACAGGGCAATCAGCCCCAGCATTTT. The encoded protein is CSATTGVQGNQPQHF.

This clonotype turned up a few times. The chain links TRBV6-1 to TRBJ2-2; 7 positions match TRBD2. The ends lost 6 bases at V and 4 bases at J; junction bases unmatched: 5. The germline CDR1 and CDR2 sequences are MNHNS and SASEGT. The CDR3 runs 14 residues. CDR3 sequence (DNA): TGTGCCAGCAGCCGCGGACTAGGCACCGGGGAGCTGTTTTTT. Translated: CASSRGLGTGELFF.

This clonotype was picked up many times. The chain combines TRBV11-2 with TRBJ1-1; no firm D call. The germline gives CDR1 SGHAT, CDR2 FQNNGV. V was cut by 5 bases and J by 2 bases, with 12 bases left in between. The CDR3 length is 14 residues. The CDR3 reads CASSPRLINTEAFF. CDR3 nucleotide sequence: TGTGCCAGCAGCCCCCGGCTAATCAACACTGAAGCTTTCTTT.

This clonotype turned up a few times. The chain recombines TRBV5-1 with TRBJ1-1; D uncertain. Deletions cut 0 bases from V and 4 bases from J, with 16 bases between. The CDR3 covers 16 residues. The germline CDR1 and CDR2 sequences are SGHRS and YFSETQ. Here the CDR3 reads CASSLAGLGLGTEAFF. The CDR3, as DNA: TGCGCCAGCAGCTTGGCAGGACTGGGCCTGGGCACTGAAGCTTTCTTT.

This clonotype was recorded many times. The chain employs TRBV27 and TRBJ2-3; D is uncertain. This CDR3 comprises 20 residues. The ends were cut back, 5 bases at V and 2 bases at J, with 29 bases in the middle. The germline CDR1 and CDR2 sequences are MNHEY and SMNVEV (reference sequence). The CDR3 is CASSLGAPDLTGTHTDTQYF. The CDR3 region has the DNA TGTGCCAGCAGTCTAGGCGCACCCGATCTCACCGGCACACACACAGATACGCAGTATTTT.

The chain joins TRBV6-5 to TRBJ2-5; D is unclear. The CDR3 has 15 residues. V was cut by 0 bases and J by 2 bases, with 10 bases left in between. Germline CDR1 and CDR2: MNHEY and SVGAGI. The CDR3, as DNA: TGTGCCAGCAGTTACTCGGATAGCCCACAAGAGACCCAGTACTTC. It is translated as CASSYSDSPQETQYF.

This clonotype was seen many times. The chain joins TRBV5-1 to TRBJ2-3, with D uncertain. From germline, CDR1 is SGHRS and CDR2 YFSETQ. There are 16 residues in the CDR3. Between the trimmed V and J ends, which lost 4 bases and 0 bases, there was a span of 15 bases. CDR3 sequence reads: CASSPVRPGSTDTQYF. In DNA, the CDR3 is TGCGCCAGCAGCCCTGTAAGACCCGGTAGCACAGATACGCAGTATTTT.

V and J are TRBV15 and TRBJ2-3; D is unclear. Germline V lookup: CDR1 LNHNV, CDR2 YYDKDF (reference sequence). There are 13 residues in the CDR3. V gave up 1 base and J gave up 6 bases, with 8 bases separating them. This chain's CDR3 is CATSRASWDTQYF. The CDR3 coding sequence is TGTGCCACCAGCAGAGCATCCTGGGATACGCAGTATTTT.

This clonotype was seen repeatedly, ten times or more. The chain's CDR3 is CASSLGSDGYTF. For the CDR3, the DNA is TGTGCCAGCAGCCTGGGATCCGATGGCTACACCTTC. This chain links TRBV12-3 or TRBV12-4 with TRBJ1-2; no clear D gene. Deletions cut 6 bases from V and 6 bases from J, with 11 bases between. This CDR3 contains 12 residues.

This clonotype was detected a few times. This chain joins TRBV9 and TRBJ1-1; possibly TRBD1 for D (5 bases). Looked up from germline, CDR1 is SGDLS and CDR2 is YYNGEE. Trimming removed 7 bases from V and 6 bases from J, with 19 bases in between. The CDR3 covers 14 residues. CDR3: CASGSGGPIPEAFF. CDR3 nucleotides: TGTGCCAGCGGCAGCGGGGGACCCATTCCTGAAGCTTTCTTT.

There are a few counts of this clonotype. The V call is TRBV6-1, the J call TRBJ2-3; 8 positions match TRBD2. Germline trimming cut 5 bases from V and 0 bases from J; bases unmatched to any gene: 7. Germline V lookup: CDR1 MNHNS, CDR2 SASEGT. This CDR3 has 16 amino acids. CDR3: CASSYDSGVSTDTQYF. The CDR3 bases are TGTGCCAGCAGTTACGATAGCGGGGTTAGCACAGATACGCAGTATTTT.

The chain employs TRBV5-5 and TRBJ1-3; D uncertain. CDR1 SGHKS and CDR2 YYEKEE come from the germline V gene (reference sequence). V was shortened by 5 bases and J by 0 bases, with 15 bases between the two germline ends. The CDR3 has 16 amino acids. The CDR3 sequence: CASRATKWSSGNTIYF. The DNA of the CDR3 is TGTGCCAGCAGGGCCACTAAGTGGAGCTCTGGAAACACCATATATTTT.

This clonotype was found a few times. The V gene is TRBV5-1, the J gene TRBJ2-2; 10 bases agree with TRBD1. Trimming took 0 bases from V and 5 from J; bases not matched to a gene: 1. The CDR3 is 15 amino acids. Germline V gene lookup returns CDR1 SGHRS and CDR2 YFSETQ. The CDR3 DNA reads as TGCGCCAGCAGCTTGGAGGGACAGGGGACCGGGGAGCTGTTTTTT. Encoded protein: CASSLEGQGTGELFF.

J is TRBJ2-7 and V is TRBV6-1; D might be TRBD1 (7 bases). V was shortened by 3 bases and J by 3 bases, with 21 bases between the two germline ends. The CDR3 loop spans 17 amino acids. CDR1 is MNHNS and CDR2 is SASEGT in the germline V gene. CDR3 nucleotide sequence: TGTGCCAGCAGTGACAGGGGGTTCGGATCGGGAGTCTACGAGCAGTACTTC. This sequence encodes CASSDRGFGSGVYEQYF.

This sequence joins TRBV9 and TRBJ1-2; 8 nucleotides agree with TRBD1. Germline lookup yields CDR1 SGDLS and CDR2 YYNGEE. The junction had 2 bases not matched to a gene; V was cut back by 0 bases and J by 4 bases. The CDR3 length is 14 residues. The CDR3 region has the DNA TGTGCCAGCAGCGTAGCCGGACAGGGCTATGGCTACACCTTC. Protein product: CASSVAGQGYGYTF.